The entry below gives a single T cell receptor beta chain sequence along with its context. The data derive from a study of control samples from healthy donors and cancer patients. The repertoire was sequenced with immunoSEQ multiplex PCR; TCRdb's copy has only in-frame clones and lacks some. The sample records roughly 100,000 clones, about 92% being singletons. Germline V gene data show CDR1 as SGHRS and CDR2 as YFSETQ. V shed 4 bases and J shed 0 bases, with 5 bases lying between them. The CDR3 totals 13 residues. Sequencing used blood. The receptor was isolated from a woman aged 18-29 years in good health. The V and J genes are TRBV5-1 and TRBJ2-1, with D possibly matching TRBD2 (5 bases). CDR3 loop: CASSGSSYNEQFF. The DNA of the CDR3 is TGCGCCAGCAGCGGGAGCTCCTACAATGAGCAGTTCTTC. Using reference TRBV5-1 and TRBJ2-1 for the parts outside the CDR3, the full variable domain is KAGVTQTPRYLIKTRGQQVTLSCSPISGHRSVSWYQQTPGQGLQFLFEYFSETQRNKGNFPGRFSGRQFSNSRSEMNVSTLELGDSALYLCASSGSSYNEQFFGPGTRLTVL.